This TCR beta chain is drawn from a study of shared clonotypes between healthy human individuals. Of note for this clone: Its antigen is as yet unknown.

Original processing methods: Owing to the provision of junction-only sequences devoid of quality scores by immunoSEQ, filtering differed. Sequencing was performed with immunoSEQ multiplex PCR; in TCRdb, only in-frame clones are kept and a portion is missing. From that table come the V and J calls and clone size; the DNA was used to work out D and trimming. The sample records 2 million to 2.5 million clones, 85% to 95% being singletons. Germline V gene data show CDR1 as SGHKS and CDR2 as YYEKEE (reference sequence). Trimming pared 0 bases from V and 7 bases from J, leaving 14 bases between. The CDR3 consists of 15 residues. The study's findings and limits: Lower generation probabilities were found for non-shared clonotypes than for those shared by all four donors. Clonotype sharing across donors was expected to vary with sequencing depth. In this cohort, only blood was sampled, and tissue repertoires likely differ.

The genes are TRBV5-5 and TRBJ1-5, with a weak D call TRBD1 (5 bases). The sequence derives from a man aged 18 to 29 in good health. Some clones in this sample may be carry-over from other donors' samples. Sample: naive CD4+ T cells from PBMCs. Subset in this sample: CD45RA+ positively selected. CDR3 coding DNA: TGTGCCAGCAGCTTGGGGGCAGGGTATGGCCAGCCCCAGCATTTT. This gives the protein CASSLGAGYGQPQHF.